A selection of T cell receptor beta chains follows, all from one sample in a study of blood T cell repertoires in COVID-19. The table came from immunoSEQ multiplex PCR; TCRdb's copy has only in-frame clones and leaves some out. This table has around 430,000 clones, approximately 88% appearing once. Sequenced sample: peripheral blood. These receptors were collected from a woman aged 45-59 years with COVID-19, enrolled during active disease. CDR3s include the opening cysteine and the closing phenylalanine or tryptophan. The order of the fields is CDR3 length, J gene, clone size, D gene, V gene, CDR3 DNA, CDR3 protein. The D gene is left open where the match is weak. The listing skips clone size in some rows; elsewhere it reads once, few, many or a size class.

13 TRBJ2-3 once TRBD1 TRBV6-5 TGTGCCAGTGGGACAGGGGGGTCTGGTACGCAGTATTTT CASGTGGSGTQYF
14 TRBJ1-2 NA NA TRBV14 TGTGCCAGCAGCCACGGGGGACCAAGCTATGGCTACACCTTC CASSHGGPSYGYTF
14 TRBJ1-5 NA TRBD1 TRBV5-1 TGCGCCAGCAGCTTGGGACAGGGCGATCAGCCCCAGCATTTT CASSLGQGDQPQHF
18 TRBJ2-2 NA TRBD2 TRBV5-1 TGCGCCAGCAGCTTGGTGGGACTAGCGGGGGTTATCACCGGGGAGCTGTTTTTT CASSLVGLAGVITGELFF
16 TRBJ1-5 NA NA TRBV27 TGTGCCAGCAGTTTTTTATCGGGGGGGAGCAATCAGCCCCAGCATTTT CASSFLSGGSNQPQHF
14 TRBJ1-1 NA TRBD1 TRBV28 TGTGCCAGCAGTTTTGGGGGACAGGGTATGGCAGCTTTCTTT CASSFGGQGMAAFF
15 TRBJ2-5 NA TRBD1 TRBV19 TGTGCCAGTAGTATAGGGCCAGGGGGTGGAGAGACCCAGTACTTC CASSIGPGGGETQYF
13 TRBJ2-3 once TRBD2 TRBV6-5 TGTGCCAGCGTCAGCGGGGGGCTGGATACGCAGTATTTT CASVSGGLDTQYF
13 TRBJ2-1 NA TRBD2 TRBV3-1/TRBV3-2 TGTGCCAGCAGCCAGATAGGACTAGCTGAGCAGTTCTTC CASSQIGLAEQFF
15 TRBJ2-1 once TRBD2 TRBV3-1/TRBV3-2 TGTGCCAGCAGCCAAGGGGCTAGCGGGGTCCATGAGCAGTTCTTC CASSQGASGVHEQFF
15 TRBJ1-6 NA NA TRBV5-4 TGTGCCAGCAGCTTGGGGGGGGACTTTTATTCACCCCTCCACTTT CASSLGGDFYSPLHF
13 TRBJ2-5 NA TRBD2 TRBV19 TGTGCCAGTAGGGGAGCGGGGGAAGAGACCCAGTACTTC CASRGAGEETQYF
15 TRBJ1-1 NA TRBD1 TRBV6-5 TGTGCCAGCAGGGGAACGGGACAGGGGAAGGCTGAAGCTTTCTTT CASRGTGQGKAEAFF
14 TRBJ2-2 NA NA TRBV11-3 TGTGCCAGCAGCTTGTCGGGGGACACCGGGGAGCTGTTTTTT CASSLSGDTGELFF
14 TRBJ2-7 NA NA TRBV5-6 TGTGCCAGCAGCTTGATGACAGAAGCCTACGAGCAGTACTTC CASSLMTEAYEQYF
15 TRBJ1-4 NA TRBD1 TRBV24-1 TGTGCCACCAGTGTCGGAGGGGGCCGTGGTGAAAAACTGTTTTTT CATSVGGGRGEKLFF
14 TRBJ2-1 NA TRBD2 TRBV27 TGTGCCAGCAGGGCGGGGGGGCCATCCAATGAGCAGTTCTTC CASRAGGPSNEQFF
17 TRBJ1-5 once NA TRBV19 TGTGCCAGTAGTAGAAACCCGACGGGGATCAGCAATCAGCCCCAGCATTTT CASSRNPTGISNQPQHF
16 TRBJ2-7 NA TRBD2 TRBV9 TGTGCCAGCAGCGTAGGACTAGCGGGGAGCTCCTACGAGCAGTACTTC CASSVGLAGSSYEQYF
14 TRBJ2-1 NA NA TRBV20-1 TGCAGTGCTAGTGGCAGGGCGTCCTACAATGAGCAGTTCTTC CSASGRASYNEQFF
13 TRBJ2-7 NA NA TRBV5-5 TGTGCCAGCAGCTCGCTACTCGGGAGCGAGCAGTACTTC CASSSLLGSEQYF
12 TRBJ2-5 NA TRBD1 TRBV15 TGTGCCACATCTGACAGGGCGGAGACCCAGTACTTC CATSDRAETQYF
15 TRBJ2-1 NA TRBD2 TRBV6-5 TGTGCCAGCAGGTCGTTAGCGGGGGTTCGCAATGAGCAGTTCTTC CASRSLAGVRNEQFF
14 TRBJ2-2 NA NA TRBV19 TGTGCCAGTAGTATGGCTTCGGGGGCCGGGGAGCTGTTTTTT CASSMASGAGELFF
13 TRBJ2-7 NA NA TRBV7-5 TGTGCCAGCAACGGGCCGCGGGCCATCGAGCAGTACTTC CASNGPRAIEQYF
13 TRBJ2-3 NA NA TRBV9 TGTGCCAGCAGCCCCAGCCAGGGAGATACGCAGTATTTT CASSPSQGDTQYF
14 TRBJ1-2 NA NA TRBV30 TGTGCCTGGAGTGCCTCGTCTTATCGTCTTGGCTACACCTTC CAWSASSYRLGYTF
13 TRBJ2-5 NA NA TRBV30 TGTGCCATCGGAGGGGTGCCCCAAGAGACCCAGTACTTC CAIGGVPQETQYF
13 TRBJ1-2 NA NA TRBV12-3/TRBV12-4 TGTGCCAGCAGTTTTGTCAGGAACTATGGCTACACCTTC CASSFVRNYGYTF
15 TRBJ1-1 NA TRBD1 TRBV25-1 TGTGCCAGCAGTGATTGGGGGACAGGGAGCACTGAAGCTTTCTTT CASSDWGTGSTEAFF
14 TRBJ1-6 NA TRBD1 TRBV7-9 TGTGCCAGCAGCTTAGTAGGGACAGACTACACCCTCCACTTT CASSLVGTDYTLHF
15 TRBJ1-2 NA NA TRBV24-1 TGTGCCACCAGCACCTCCGACCCTGCCGGGGATGGCTACACCTTC CATSTSDPAGDGYTF
16 TRBJ1-1 NA NA TRBV7-2 TGTGCCAGCAGTCTACGGCCGGGAGGAACTTCGACTGAAGCTTTCTTT CASSLRPGGTSTEAFF
14 TRBJ1-4 NA NA TRBV2 TGTGCCAGCAGTGAACGGGGTCGGAGCGAAAAACTGTTTTTT CASSERGRSEKLFF
17 TRBJ1-1 NA TRBD1 TRBV5-8 TGTGCCAGCAGCTTGGGGGGGACAGGTTCCATGAACACTGAAGCTTTCTTT CASSLGGTGSMNTEAFF
14 TRBJ2-1 NA TRBD1 TRBV11-2 TGTGCCAGCAGCTTAGCGACAGGGTGGGGTGAGCAGTTCTTC CASSLATGWGEQFF